This T cell receptor beta chain was sequenced for a study of blood T cell repertoires in COVID-19. The wider study: Researchers got acute and convalescent COVID-19 samples from the United States, Italy and Spain. T cells, B-cell-depleted T cells, or PBMCs provided the cDNA or gDNA that served as material.

How the authors handled the data: Reference gene primer amplification yielded estimated nucleated cell counts. The table came from immunoSEQ multiplex PCR; TCRdb's copy has only in-frame clones and leaves some out. From that table come the V and J calls and clone size; the DNA was used to work out D and trimming. The profile covers roughly 120,000 clones, with approximately 87% appearing a single time and just under 30% taken by the ten largest. This CDR3 has 15 residues. Deletions cut 4 bases from V and 7 bases from J, with 17 bases between. The V gene's germline CDR1 is SGHRS and CDR2 YFSETQ. This clonotype was obtained from a woman in her seventies with acute or convalescent COVID-19. This chain connects TRBV5-1 to TRBJ1-4; D is unclear. Sequencing was carried out using peripheral blood. CDR3 in amino acids: CASSRTSQEGEKLFF. The DNA for the CDR3 is TGCGCCAGCAGCCGAACTTCCCAAGAGGGTGAAAAACTGTTTTTT.